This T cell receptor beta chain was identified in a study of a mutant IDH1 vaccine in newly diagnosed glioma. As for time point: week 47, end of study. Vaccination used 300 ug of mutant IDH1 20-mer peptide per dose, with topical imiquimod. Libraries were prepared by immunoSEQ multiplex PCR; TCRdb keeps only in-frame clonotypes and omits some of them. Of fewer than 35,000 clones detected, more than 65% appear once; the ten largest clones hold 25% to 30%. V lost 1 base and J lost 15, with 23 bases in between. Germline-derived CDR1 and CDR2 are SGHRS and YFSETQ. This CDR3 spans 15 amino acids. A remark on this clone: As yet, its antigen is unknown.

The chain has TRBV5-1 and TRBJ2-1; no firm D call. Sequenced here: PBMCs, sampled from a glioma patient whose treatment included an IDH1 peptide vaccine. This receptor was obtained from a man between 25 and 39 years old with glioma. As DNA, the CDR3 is TGCGCCAGCAGCTTGTTGGCGACGCCCGCTCAGCCTTCGTTCTTC. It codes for CASSLLATPAQPSFF.